One sample yielded the 19 T cell receptor beta chains listed below, sequenced in a study of T cells in Graves' hyperthyroidism and ophthalmopathy. What was amplified from RNA transcripts were TCR beta CDR3 regions. First-round RT-PCR of the TCR CDR3 relied on the HTBI primer set. TCRdb used MiXCR to reprocess the multiplex PCR reads, holding one entry per CDR3 protein. Of approximately 530,000 distinct CDR3 sequences in the sample, over 15% were seen once. Sequenced material: blood. The receptors were gathered from a woman aged 18-29 years with Graves' hyperthyroidism.

On this clonotype: With a much larger clone just one base away, this may be a read error. The chain combines TRBV9 with TRBJ2-1; possible D gene TRBD2, 6 bases. CDR1 SGDLS and CDR2 YYNGEE come from the germline V gene. Trimming removed 3 bases at V and 2 bases at J, with 21 bases between. The CDR3 is 18 amino acids. CDR3 loop: CASSATRDGGSPYNEQFF. Here the CDR3 DNA reads TGTGCCAGCAGCGCTACCCGAGATGGGGGGAGCCCCTACAATGAGCAGTTCTTC. The variable domain in full, with the rest retrieved from reference TRBV9 and TRBJ2-1, is DSGVTQTPKHLITATGQRVTLRCSPRSGDLSVYWYQQSLDQGLQFLIQYYNGEERAKGNILERFSAQQFPDLHSELNLSSLELGDSALYFCASSATRDGGSPYNEQFFGPGTRLTVL.

With regard to this clonotype: The junction shows a germline mismatch at one end, possibly a read error. The CDR3 DNA is TGTGCCAGCAGCGCGGGCGGGGGTCTAAGCTCCTATAATTCATCCCTCCACTTT. Its translation: CASSAGGGLSSYNSSLHF. J is TRBJ1-6 and V is TRBV9; D is possibly TRBD1 (5 bases). This CDR3 spans 18 amino acids. CDR1 SGDLS and CDR2 YYNGEE come from the germline V gene.

The chain joins TRBV19 to TRBJ1-1; D gene ambiguous. V shed 1 base and J shed 6 bases, with 12 bases lying between them. In germline, CDR1 is LNHDA, CDR2 SQIVND (reference sequence). This CDR3 comprises 14 residues. CDR3 region: CASSIGSVLAEAFF. The CDR3 DNA sequence: TGTGCCAGTAGTATAGGGTCGGTGTTAGCTGAAGCTTTCTTT.

This clonotype came up many times. V gene TRBV28 combines with J gene TRBJ2-2, with a tentative D call TRBD1 (6 bases). V lost 6 bases to trimming and J lost 3 bases, with 8 bases between them. From germline, CDR1 is MDHEN and CDR2 SYDVKM. CDR3 length: 13 amino acids. CDR3 loop: CASSRTDTGELFF. CDR3 coding DNA: TGTGCCAGCAGCCGGACAGACACCGGGGAGCTGTTTTTT.

At least ten counts were recorded for this clonotype. The V call is TRBV7-2, the J call TRBJ2-1; 14 bases align to TRBD2. Trimming took 3 bases from V and 10 from J; bases not matched to a gene: 5. The CDR3 runs to 15 residues. Germline CDR1 reads SGHTA; CDR2 reads FQGNSA. CDR3 loop: CASSFLGLAGGEQFF. The CDR3 DNA reads TGTGCCAGCAGCTTCCTCGGACTAGCGGGGGGCGAGCAGTTCTTC.

This clonotype was seen ten or more times. V and J are TRBV20-1 and TRBJ2-7; the D gene is possibly TRBD1 (6 bases). CDR3 size: 12 residues. The V and J ends lost 5 bases and 1 base respectively, with 9 bases between them. Germline V lookup: CDR1 DFQATT, CDR2 SNEGSKA (reference sequence). The CDR3 nucleotides read TGCAGTGCTGTTGGACAGTCCTACGAGCAGTACTTC. As protein: CSAVGQSYEQYF.

This clonotype was recorded at least ten times. The chain combines TRBV10-1 with TRBJ1-1; 9 nucleotides line up with TRBD1. The CDR3 has 15 amino acids. V was clipped by 9 bases and J by 1 base; unmatched bases: 9. Germline loops: CDR1 WNHNN, CDR2 SYGVQD (reference sequence). This CDR3 is CARNRGRRANTEAFF. Written as DNA, the CDR3 is TGCGCCAGGAACAGGGGGCGCCGGGCGAACACTGAAGCTTTCTTT.

J is TRBJ2-1 and V is TRBV4-2; the match to TRBD2 covers 11 bases. CDR1 and CDR2 from the germline V gene are LGHNA and YNFKEQ. The junction had 6 bases not matched to a gene; V was cut back by 1 base and J by 7 bases. This CDR3 spans 16 amino acids. CDR3 nucleotide sequence: TGTGCCAGCAGCCAAGTAATAGCGGGGGGGCCTAATGAGCAGTTCTTC. It yields the protein CASSQVIAGGPNEQFF.

This clonotype occurred a few times. The CDR3 sequence: CASSTGTGPGYGYTF. The CDR3, as DNA: TGCGCCAGCAGCACCGGGACAGGGCCAGGCTATGGCTACACCTTC. The genes are TRBV5-1 and TRBJ1-2; the match to TRBD1 covers 9 bases. V was pared by 4 bases and J by 4 bases, with 8 bases of the junction left unmatched. This CDR3 comprises 15 residues. Per the germline V gene, CDR1 is SGHRS and CDR2 is YFSETQ.

This clonotype was seen a few times. The chain employs TRBV2 and TRBJ2-7, with 7 positions matching TRBD1. V dropped 4 bases and J dropped 4; count of bases not matched to a gene: 10. CDR3 length: 15 amino acids. The germline V gene has CDR1 SNHLY and CDR2 FYNNEI. The CDR3 sequence: CASSAPGQSPYEQYF. The CDR3 nucleotides read TGTGCCAGCAGTGCTCCGGGACAGAGTCCGTACGAGCAGTACTTC. The variable domain in full, completed from reference TRBV2 and TRBJ2-7, reads EPEVTQTPSHQVTQMGQEVILRCVPISNHLYFYWYRQILGQKVEFLVSFYNNEISEKSEIFDDQFSVERPDGSNFTLKIRSTKLEDSAMYFCASSAPGQSPYEQYFGPGTRLTVT.

The chain employs TRBV4-3 and TRBJ2-2; the D is unclear. Trimming stripped 0 bases from V and 6 bases from J, with 11 bases between. The CDR3 contains 15 residues. The V gene's germline CDR1 is LGHNA and CDR2 YSLEER. The CDR3 DNA sequence: TGCGCCAGCAGCCAAGATTCATCGGGTTCCGGGGAGCTGTTTTTT. The encoded protein is CASSQDSSGSGELFF.

The chain links TRBV11-2 to TRBJ2-7; TRBD2 aligns across 10 bases. The germline CDR1 and CDR2 sequences are SGHAT and FQNNGV. With 4 bases clipped from V and 5 bases from J, the junction kept 11 bases outside the gene matches. The CDR3 is 16 amino acids. The CDR3 nucleotides read TGTGCCAGCAGCTCCCCCCTCGGACTAGCGGCCCACGAGCAGTACTTC. Translation: CASSSPLGLAAHEQYF. Complete variable domain (other parts from reference TRBV11-2 and TRBJ2-7): EAGVAQSPRYKIIEKRQSVAFWCNPISGHATLYWYQQILGQGPKLLIQFQNNGVVDDSQLPKDRFSAERLKGVDSTLKIQPAKLEDSAVYLCASSSPLGLAAHEQYFGPGTRLTVT.

This clonotype has at least ten counts. This rearrangement joins TRBV27 to TRBJ1-1; D is undetermined. CDR3 length: 14 amino acids. Trimming left V 2 bases short and J 5 bases short, with 12 bases between. Germline CDR1 reads MNHEY; CDR2 reads SMNVEV (reference sequence). CDR3 nucleotides: TGTGCCAGCAGTTTAAGAGGGCAGAATACTGAAGCTTTCTTT. This codes for CASSLRGQNTEAFF.

There are many counts of this clonotype. This chain uses TRBV5-6 with TRBJ1-1; 11 nucleotides align to TRBD1. This CDR3 comprises 15 residues. The germline CDR1 and CDR2 sequences are SGHDT and YYEEEE. Losses at the gene ends were 6 bases for V and 5 bases for J; bases not matched to a gene: 9. The CDR3 DNA sequence: TGTGCCAGCACCGAGGGACAGGGGGAGGATACTGAAGCTTTCTTT. It yields the protein CASTEGQGEDTEAFF.

The table lists this clonotype with a count of one. The gene calls are TRBV3-1 and TRBJ2-1, with a weak D call TRBD1 (6 bases). Trimming removed 8 bases at V and 7 bases at J, with 15 bases between. Per the germline V gene, CDR1 is LGHDT and CDR2 is YNNKEL (reference sequence). The CDR3 consists of 13 residues. CDR3 amino acids: CASGRGRGNEQFF. CDR3 DNA: TGTGCCAGCGGCCGCGGTAGGGGGAATGAGCAGTTCTTC.

V and J are TRBV3-1 and TRBJ2-1; maybe TRBD1 (5 bases). Looked up from germline, CDR1 is LGHDT and CDR2 is YNNKEL (reference sequence). Trimming cost V 0 bases and J 3 bases, with 12 bases left between them. This CDR3 is built from 16 residues. CDR3 loop: CASSQDRGPNYNEQFF. The CDR3 nucleotides read TGTGCCAGCAGCCAAGATAGGGGTCCGAACTACAATGAGCAGTTCTTC.

This chain connects TRBV11-2 to TRBJ1-1, with TRBD1 identical over 7 bases. This CDR3 comprises 15 residues. Trimming cost V 5 bases and J 1 base; bases outside gene matches: 7. CDR1 is SGHAT, CDR2 FQNNGV, per germline. CDR3 residues: CASSPVQGRNTEAFF. In nucleotides, the CDR3 is TGTGCCAGCAGCCCAGTACAGGGGCGGAACACTGAAGCTTTCTTT.

This clonotype was counted a few times. V usage is TRBV29-1 and J usage is TRBJ1-4; perhaps TRBD1 as D (6 bases). V was clipped by 7 bases and J by 0 bases, with 12 bases between them. CDR3 length: 14 residues. Germline-derived CDR1 and CDR2 are SQVTM and ANQGSEA. The chain's CDR3 is CSATSGATNEKLFF. The CDR3 region has the DNA TGCAGCGCCACGTCAGGGGCAACTAATGAAAAACTGTTTTTT.

The CDR3 coding sequence is TGTGCCAGCAGTGAGCCACATTCTAGGGCTTCAGATACGCAGTATTTT. It codes for CASSEPHSRASDTQYF. The chain links TRBV12-3 or TRBV12-4 to TRBJ2-3, with D unclear. The CDR3 runs 16 residues. The V gene lost 5 bases and the J gene lost 4 bases, with 19 bases spanning the gap.